This T cell receptor beta chain originates from a study of cytomegalovirus exposure and HLA in healthy donors. Findings of the study overall: In a later analysis, at a false discovery rate of 0.05, about 16,000 TCR beta sequences matched HLA alleles. The study had only CMV serostatus as immune exposure information. Cytomegalovirus-associated status was assigned to some 160 TCR beta chains.

This clone has just a few counts. The antigen remains undetermined. With 2 bases clipped from V and 4 bases from J, the junction kept 5 bases outside the gene matches. The CDR3 is 16 amino acids. Per the germline V gene, CDR1 is MDHEN and CDR2 is SYDVKM. The PCR contained 60 Vbeta and 13 Jbeta primers. Method: immunoSEQ multiplex PCR; TCRdb's copy keeps in-frame clones and lacks some. The profile shows about 130,000 clones, roughly 78% of them singletons. The receptor's source is a man aged 40-50 years in good health and CMV-seronegative. The source material was PBMCs. The chain has TRBV28 and TRBJ2-2, with TRBD2 matching over 9 bases. The CDR3 nucleotides are TGTGCCAGCAGTTTACTCCTAGCGGGAACCACCGGGGAGCTGTTTTTT. Amino acids: CASSLLLAGTTGELFF.